Below are 18 T cell receptor beta chains sequenced from a single sample in a study of blood T cell repertoires in COVID-19. Clones were sequenced by immunoSEQ multiplex PCR, and TCRdb holds only the in-frame ones, with some missing. Among about 290,000 clones listed, roughly nine tenths were seen once. Sample: PBMCs or T cells enriched from blood (not recorded which). All receptors derive from a woman between 35 and 50 years old who had recovered from COVID-19.

This chain uses TRBV6-5 with TRBJ1-6; 9 bases match TRBD1. Germline CDR1 reads MNHEY; CDR2 reads SVGAGI. After removal of 2 bases from V and 9 bases from J, the junction contained 5 bases not matched to a gene. The CDR3 contains 15 residues. The CDR3 is CASSYLQGAGSPLHF. CDR3 coding DNA: TGTGCCAGCAGTTACCTACAGGGGGCCGGTTCACCCCTCCACTTT.

This clone has only one observation. The chain employs TRBV27 and TRBJ1-1, with unresolved D. Trimming shortened V by 3 bases and J by 0 bases, and 8 bases separated the two germline ends. The CDR3 totals 14 residues. Looked up from germline, CDR1 is MNHEY and CDR2 is SMNVEV (reference sequence). CDR3: CASSLNRMNTEAFF. For the CDR3, the DNA is TGTGCCAGCAGTTTGAACAGAATGAACACTGAAGCTTTCTTT.

The V and J genes are TRBV21-1 and TRBJ1-5; the listed D gene, TRBD1, was not tested against the DNA. TRBV21-1 is a known pseudogene. This CDR3 spans 16 amino acids. CDR3 residues: CASSAWDRQTDQPQHF. The CDR3 DNA sequence: TGTGCCAGCAGCGCCTGGGACAGGCAGACGGATCAGCCCCAGCATTTT.

The chain has TRBV10-3 and TRBJ1-5, with 8 positions matching TRBD1. The CDR3 covers 17 residues. Germline V gene lookup returns CDR1 ENHRY and CDR2 SYGVKD. J lost 2 bases, V lost 0 bases, and 6 bases had no gene match. The CDR3 nucleotides are TGTGCCATCAGTGAGTCAATGGGACAGGCTGGCAATCAGCCCCAGCATTTT. As protein: CAISESMGQAGNQPQHF.

This chain links TRBV11-2 with TRBJ2-5; the match to TRBD2 covers 12 bases. The length of the CDR3 is 15 residues. Germline lookup yields CDR1 SGHAT and CDR2 FQNNGV. The trim removed 6 bases at V and 4 bases at J, leaving 6 bases unmatched. The DNA for the CDR3 is TGTGCCAGCAGATCAACTAGCGGGGGGTCAGAGACCCAGTACTTC. Translated, it gives CASRSTSGGSETQYF.

This clone was seen once. The rearrangement links TRBV12-3 or TRBV12-4 to TRBJ1-2; D uncertain. This CDR3 has 13 amino acids. V gave up 2 bases and J gave up 6 bases, with 10 bases separating them. This chain's CDR3 is CASSLNGGDGYTF. The CDR3 DNA reads as TGTGCCAGCAGTTTAAACGGAGGCGATGGCTACACCTTC.

V and J are TRBV2 and TRBJ1-2, with D hard to call. CDR1 and CDR2 (germline): SNHLY, FYNNEI. The CDR3 extends over 13 amino acids. The V gene lost 3 bases and the J gene lost 3 bases, with 8 bases spanning the gap. Here the CDR3 reads CASSDNTHYGYTF. CDR3 bases: TGTGCCAGCAGTGACAACACCCACTATGGCTACACCTTC.

V gene TRBV9 combines with J gene TRBJ1-1; 9 bases line up with TRBD1. Germline assignment: CDR1 SGDLS and CDR2 YYNGEE. The trim removed 3 bases at V and 3 bases at J, leaving 9 bases unmatched. The length of the CDR3 is 16 residues. The CDR3 region is CASSGRTGVWDTEAFF. CDR3 DNA: TGTGCCAGCAGCGGGCGGACAGGGGTCTGGGACACTGAAGCTTTCTTT.

This rearrangement joins TRBV4-2 to TRBJ1-2; 10 positions agree with TRBD1. The germline V gene encodes CDR1 LGHNA and CDR2 YNFKEQ. The CDR3 is made up of 15 amino acids. The J segment lost 1 base and the V segment lost 5 bases, leaving 4 bases of the junction unmatched. The CDR3 here is CASSARDRGNYGYTF. As DNA, the CDR3 is TGTGCCAGCAGCGCCCGGGACAGGGGTAACTATGGCTACACCTTC.

This chain uses TRBV5-3 with TRBJ2-2; no definite D call. TRBV5-3 is noted as an ORF with a role that remains uncertain. V shed 0 bases and J shed 5 bases, with 11 bases lying between them. This CDR3 has 15 amino acids. The CDR3 nucleotides read TGTGCCAGAAGCTTGGTGGGCGTGACGACCGGGGAGCTGTTTTTT. It specifies CARSLVGVTTGELFF.

This chain links TRBV27 with TRBJ1-1, with 7 bases matching TRBD1. This CDR3 is 16 amino acids long. Trimming cost V 3 bases and J 0 bases; bases outside gene matches: 7. Germline assignment: CDR1 MNHEY and CDR2 SMNVEV (reference sequence). In DNA form, the CDR3 reads TGTGCCAGCAGTTTTTCTAAAACAGGGGTGAACACTGAAGCTTTCTTT. Translation: CASSFSKTGVNTEAFF.

This chain links TRBV7-2 with TRBJ2-5; 9 bases map to TRBD1. The germline gives CDR1 SGHTA, CDR2 FQGNSA. The CDR3 runs to 15 residues. The V segment lost 3 bases and the J segment 4 bases; nucleotides outside the gene matches: 6. CDR3 region: CASSFGGTGPETQYF. The CDR3 coding sequence is TGTGCCAGCAGCTTTGGGGGGACAGGGCCAGAGACCCAGTACTTC.

V usage is TRBV10-3 and J usage is TRBJ1-3; 10 nucleotides agree with TRBD1. The CDR3 has 17 amino acids. Germline assignment: CDR1 ENHRY and CDR2 SYGVKD. Trimming took 4 bases from V and 4 from J; bases not matched to a gene: 10. The CDR3 nucleotides read TGTGCCATCAGTGGGCACCCCGGGACAGGGGTGGGAAACACCATATATTTT. This encodes CAISGHPGTGVGNTIYF.

The J gene is TRBJ2-1, the V gene TRBV5-1, with 7 bases identical to TRBD1. Germline-derived CDR1 and CDR2 are SGHRS and YFSETQ. V trimming: 0 bases; J trimming: 3 bases; junction bases outside the gene matches: 9. The CDR3 runs 17 residues. CDR3 DNA sequence: TGCGCCAGCAGCTTGGGGGTACAGGGGCATTACTACAATGAGCAGTTCTTC. The encoded protein is CASSLGVQGHYYNEQFF.

The rearrangement links TRBV5-1 to TRBJ2-2, with D hard to call. Germline CDR1 reads SGHRS; CDR2 reads YFSETQ. V lost 0 bases to trimming and J lost 4 bases, with 13 bases between them. The CDR3 spans 16 residues. The CDR3 nucleotides are TGCGCCAGCAGCTTGGAACCTGAGATCATCACCGGGGAGCTGTTTTTT. Translation gives CASSLEPEIITGELFF.

The chain couples TRBV10-3 to TRBJ2-7; possible D gene TRBD1, 6 bases. Deletions cut 2 bases from V and 2 bases from J, with 13 bases between. Germline lookup yields CDR1 ENHRY and CDR2 SYGVKD. The CDR3 consists of 15 residues. CDR3 coding DNA: TGTGCCATCAGTGAGGGGGACACCGGGACCTACGAGCAGTACTTC. Protein: CAISEGDTGTYEQYF.

V usage is TRBV9 and J usage is TRBJ2-5, with D tentatively TRBD2 (6 bases). Germline-derived CDR1 and CDR2 are SGDLS and YYNGEE. V dropped 0 bases and J dropped 5 bases, with 11 bases sitting between them. The CDR3 consists of 14 residues. The DNA for the CDR3 is TGTGCCAGCAGCGTAGGGGGGGTACAGGAGACCCAGTACTTC. Translating gives CASSVGGVQETQYF.

The chain joins TRBV9 to TRBJ1-1; D possibly corresponds to TRBD1 (5 bases). The germline gives CDR1 SGDLS, CDR2 YYNGEE. The CDR3 has 14 amino acids. V was clipped by 6 bases and J by 5 bases, with 17 bases between them. CDR3 sequence reads: CASMRRAGGTEAFF. In DNA, the CDR3 is TGTGCCAGCATGCGTAGAGCGGGGGGGACTGAAGCTTTCTTT.